This TCR beta chain originates from a study of early T cells in non-severe SARS-CoV-2 infection. In TCRdb, the 5' RACE reads were re-called with MiXCR into one record per CDR3 protein. The data hold roughly 83,000 distinct CDR3 sequences, with about an eighth observed a single time. Germline CDR1 DFQATT, CDR2 SNEGSKA (reference sequence). This CDR3 is 13 amino acids long. Deletions cut 2 bases from V and 2 bases from J, with 9 bases between. This clonotype was detected many times. Source: whole blood, taken at baseline. The chain joins TRBV20-1 to TRBJ1-1; D remains ambiguous. The receptor comes from an adult who was a healthcare worker with PCR-confirmed SARS-CoV-2 infection or an uninfected control (not recorded which). The CDR3 loop reads CSARWEENTEAFF. In nucleotides, the CDR3 is TGCAGTGCTAGATGGGAGGAAAACACTGAAGCTTTCTTT.